The present entry profiles one TCR beta chain with its context. Its antigen is not known. This sample is drawn from a study of brain T cells in children with intractable seizures. Study conclusions and caveats: Patients' HCMV serostatus was unknown; virus specificity rests on CDR3 similarity alone. Pre-surgery blood may have been undersampled, hiding some clones.

Libraries were prepared by immunoSEQ multiplex PCR; TCRdb keeps only in-frame clonotypes and omits some of them. The data show a few hundred thousand clones, over 90% seen once. Germline V gene lookup returns CDR1 SGHRS and CDR2 YFSETQ. V was pared by 1 base and J by 1 base, with 11 bases between. This CDR3 region has 15 residues. Time point: blood from clinic visit 5 months post-surgery; TSC patient then seizure free. The sequenced cases were selected for having the highest brain T cell transcript signatures. This rearrangement joins TRBV5-1 to TRBJ2-5, with TRBD2 as a possible D gene (6 bases). This sample comprised peripheral blood, obtained about 5 months after surgery. This TCR came from a boy under two years old with tuberous sclerosis and intractable seizures. This CDR3 reads CASSLREHPQETQYF. The CDR3 DNA sequence: TGCGCCAGCAGCTTGCGGGAGCATCCCCAAGAGACCCAGTACTTC.